This record looks at one T cell receptor beta chain sequence and its context. Its antigen is unidentified. This entry comes from a study of T cell repertoires in cytomegalovirus infection. Across the study: Recently identified HLA-C-restricted and well-studied HLA-B-restricted CMV epitopes were used.

The CDR3 covers 13 residues. With 5 bases removed from V and 4 bases from J, the gap between germline ends came to 11 bases. Germline V gene sequence: CDR1 SEHNR, CDR2 FQNEAQ (reference sequence). One entry per CDR3 protein results from TCRdb running MiXCR on the reads. The repertoire consists of 400,000 to 600,000 distinct CDR3 sequences, with roughly 46% occurring once and the leading ten covering around 44%. The chain employs TRBV7-9 and TRBJ1-1; D unresolved. The specimen was cultured PBMCs, collected from culture after CMV antigen stimulation. This receptor was identified in a human donor in good health (CMV status not recorded). Some clones in this sample may be carry-over from other donors' samples. CDR3 region: CASSHPRGTEAFF. The DNA of the CDR3 is TGTGCCAGCAGCCATCCACGAGGCACTGAAGCTTTCTTT. The full variable domain, in which reference TRBV7-9 and TRBJ1-1 provide the parts outside the CDR3, is DTGVSQNPRHKITKRGQNVTFRCDPISEHNRLYWYRQTLGQGPEFLTYFQNEAQLEKSRLLSDRFSAERPKGSFSTLEIQRTEQGDSAMYLCASSHPRGTEAFFGQGTRLTVV.